This TCR beta chain was recorded in a study of neurological immune-mediated disorders (dated by TCRdb to the late 2010s). About the study as a whole: The study compared peripheral blood TCR-beta repertoires of HTLV-I-associated myelopathy (HAM/TSP) patients, multiple sclerosis patients and healthy controls using UMI-based sequencing. Technical triplicate libraries were sequenced to precisely calculate how much the frequency of each individual clone varied. Alongside PBMC samples, the set of more than 80 TCR-beta libraries contained longitudinal samples, technical triplicates, and paired CD4+ and CD8+ T-cell subsets that had been sorted. The cohort comprised 68 subjects: about 15 HAM/TSP patients, 34 multiple sclerosis patients and approximately 20 healthy controls.

CDR3 length: 14 amino acids, cysteine to phenylalanine. CDR3 DNA is the only sequence kept; it has 42 bases, read in frame from the first base. Here V drops 4 bases and J drops 2 bases, and the junction holds 0 bases not matched to any gene. The germline V gene specifies MNHNS as CDR1 and SASEGT as CDR2. The sample holds a few counts of this clonotype. The target of this receptor is not known. The record has no base qualities; no much larger clone is one base away. cDNA was synthesized by template-switch 5'RACE using a primer carrying a 10-nucleotide random unique molecular identifier by which each TCR transcript was tagged. Every sequencing run yielded over 160 million TCR-beta sequences covering 15-18 subjects. Total RNA was extracted with the RNeasy kit. Using the KAPA Real-time Library Amplification kit, TCR-beta VDJ regions were amplified with primers for the TCR constant region and the 5'RACE anchor. Sample indexes and Illumina adaptors were added in a first PCR, after which library yield was increased in a second PCR. After Ampure bead purification, the roughly 650 bp TCR product was size-selected on a 2% E-gel SizeSelection system. Before pooling, library quality was checked on a Bioanalyzer, concentration was measured with Qubit, and libraries were quantified with the Kapa Library Quantification kit. An Illumina HiSeq 2500 was used to sequence the libraries paired-end at 2 x 150 bp. To increase sequence diversity, about 25-30% phiX was spiked into each library pool. Regarding the original processing steps: Quality-filtered reads were processed with the UMI-based MiGEC pipeline, which removed over 85% of raw TCR sequences during error correction. IMGT germline references were used for alignment of VDJ genes, and clonotypes were defined by a unique CDR3 amino acid sequence together with V-J genes. VDJtools evaluated clonal expansion, Shannon diversity and CDR3 relatedness (CalcPairwiseDistances, ClusterSamples); CLCbio workbench built phylogenetic trees. A clone was classed as expanded if it had 8 or more unique UMIs, a cutoff based on coefficient-of-variation modelling across technical triplicates. Starting from the raw public reads, TCRdb applied fastp trimming at Q25, assembled clones with MiXCR and retained in-frame beta chains. Rows matching on CDR3 protein sequence are summarized as one entry with the most common DNA and genes. The V and J calls were determined by TCRdb, not by the authors. Counted in this sample were roughly 25,000 distinct CDR3 sequences; under 15% of them appeared once. 5.5% of the sample goes to the ten largest clones.

The sample's time point label, in plain terms: technical triplicate 1. For sorted-subset TCR libraries, about a million sorted CD4+ or CD8+ T cells were used. Peripheral blood was subjected to Ficoll-Hypaque density gradient centrifugation to isolate PBMCs, which were then cryopreserved in liquid nitrogen. Paired sorted CD4+ and CD8+ subsets came from healthy controls, HAM/TSP patients and MS patients. Summary of the overall study and its limitations: TCR clonal expansion was highest in HAM/TSP patients and lowest in MS patients, with MS patients falling below even healthy controls. Across subjects, expanded clones never shared an identical CDR3 amino acid sequence, which suggests that the TCR-beta repertoires in every group were private.

The sequencing sample was made of CD4+ T cells from blood. Rearrangement joined TRBV6-1 to TRBJ1-2, with TRBD1 identical over 11 junction bases. This clonotype originated in a female donor with HTLV-1-associated myelopathy (HAM/TSP). In nucleotides, the sequence is TGTGCCAGCAGTGGGACAGGGGGCAACTATGGCTACACCTTC. This gives the protein CASSGTGGNYGYTF.